This TCR beta chain was sequenced for a study of blood T cell repertoires in COVID-19. Study-level information: The United States, Italy and Spain supplied acute and convalescent COVID-19 samples.

Measured with immunoSEQ multiplex PCR; TCRdb has only the in-frame clones, and not every one. The data contain more than 85,000 clones, around 90% of them singletons. Sequencing was done on a sample of peripheral blood. This receptor was identified in a man aged 70 or older with acute or convalescent COVID-19.

The CDR3 bases are TGTGCCAGCAGCTTAAGTCGACTAGCGGGGGAGACCGGGGAGCTGTTTTTT. Residues: CASSLSRLAGETGELFF. The rearrangement uses TRBV7-2 and TRBJ2-2; 12 nucleotides match TRBD2. Losses at the gene ends were 2 bases for V and 5 bases for J; bases not matched to a gene: 6. This CDR3 region has 17 residues. Germline CDR1 reads SGHTA; CDR2 reads FQGNSA.